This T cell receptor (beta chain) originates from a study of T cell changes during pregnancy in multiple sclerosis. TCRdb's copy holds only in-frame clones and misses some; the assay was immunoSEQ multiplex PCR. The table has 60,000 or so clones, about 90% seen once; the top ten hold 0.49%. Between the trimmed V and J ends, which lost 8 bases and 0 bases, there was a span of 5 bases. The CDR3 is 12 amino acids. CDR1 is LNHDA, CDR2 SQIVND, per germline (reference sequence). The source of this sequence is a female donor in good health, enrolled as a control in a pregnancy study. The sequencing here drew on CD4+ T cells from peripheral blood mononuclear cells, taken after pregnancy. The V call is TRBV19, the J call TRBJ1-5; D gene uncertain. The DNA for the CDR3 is TGTGCCAGTCATTTTAGCAATCAGCCCCAGCATTTT. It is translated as CASHFSNQPQHF.